The text below deals with one T cell receptor beta chain. The antigen remains undetermined. Germline CDR1 is KGHSH and CDR2 is LQKENI. V lost 6 bases to trimming and J lost 0 bases, with 12 bases between them. This CDR3 contains 15 residues. Blood draws occurred at baseline, cycle 4 day 1, and cycle 7 day 1. Data came from immunoSEQ multiplex PCR; TCRdb stores just in-frame clones and leaves some out. The repertoire holds roughly 53,000 clones, more than 80% seen once, with less than 6% in the top ten. The entry originates in a study of OX40 agonist ivuxolimab in advanced cancers. Study-wide background: Ivuxolimab is an agonistic anti-OX40 (CD134) antibody, and patients were treated with it. Whole-study findings and limits: More expanded clones were found, on average, in CD8+ than in CD4+ T cells. Part of the nonresponder group also had normalized T-cell clonal expansion that was low.

The V and J genes are TRBV18 and TRBJ2-4, with no clear D. The TCR originated in an adult with an advanced solid tumor such as melanoma, head and neck, liver or kidney cancer. The sequencing used CD4+ or CD8+ T cells sorted from blood, collected in a trial of the OX40 agonist ivuxolimab. The CDR3 protein is CASSPTVVAKNIQYF. In DNA, the CDR3 is TGTGCCAGCTCCCCGACGGTGGTAGCCAAAAACATTCAGTACTTC.